This T cell receptor (beta chain) was obtained from a study of OX40 agonist ivuxolimab in advanced cancers. TCRdb's copy holds only in-frame clones and misses some; the assay was immunoSEQ multiplex PCR. The sample records approximately 37,000 clones, about 76% being singletons. Germline V gene data show CDR1 as SGHRS and CDR2 as YFSETQ. This CDR3 has 14 residues. V lost 0 bases and J 10 bases, leaving 16 bases between the germline ends. The sequence derives from an adult with an advanced solid tumor such as melanoma, head and neck, liver or kidney cancer. The gene calls are TRBV5-1 and TRBJ1-1; D remains ambiguous. Sequenced here: CD4+ or CD8+ T cells sorted from blood, sampled in a trial of the OX40 agonist ivuxolimab. The CDR3 DNA reads TGCGCCAGCAGCTTGGGTCAGGTTCGAAGTAGAGCTTTCTTT. It encodes CASSLGQVRSRAFF.